These 5 T cell receptor beta chains were all obtained from the same sample, sequenced in a study of CD4+ T cells in melanoma. TCRdb's table, derived via immunoSEQ multiplex PCR, lists solely in-frame clones and lacks some. The sample includes tens of thousands of clones, approximately 74% seen only once; the top ten take 4.5% to 6%. The sequencing sample was made of tumor tissue. The receptors derive from a human donor with melanoma.

The chain is built from TRBV29-1 and TRBJ1-1; no clear D gene. Between the trimmed V and J ends, which lost 7 bases and 6 bases, there was a span of 18 bases. CDR1 SQVTM and CDR2 ANQGSEA come from the germline V gene. This CDR3 is 13 amino acids long. CDR3: CSGFGVVKAEAFF. The CDR3 bases are TGCAGCGGATTCGGGGTGGTAAAGGCTGAAGCTTTCTTT. The whole variable domain, remainder taken from reference TRBV29-1 and TRBJ1-1, is SAVISQKPSRDICQRGTSLTIQCQVDSQVTMMFWYRQQPGQSLTLIATANQGSEATYESGFVIDKFPISRPNLTFSTLTVSNMSPEDSSIYLCSGFGVVKAEAFFGQGTRLTVV.

In this sample, this clone turned up many times. The CDR3 bases are TGTGCCAGCAGACTTAGCGGGGGGGCCATCCACGAGCAGTACTTC. It specifies CASRLSGGAIHEQYF. The chain is built from TRBV27 and TRBJ2-7; 11 nucleotides agree with TRBD2. With 6 bases clipped from V and 5 bases from J, the junction kept 9 bases outside the gene matches. From germline, CDR1 is MNHEY and CDR2 SMNVEV (reference sequence). CDR3 length equals 15 residues.

This clone was recorded once. The gene calls are TRBV28 and TRBJ1-2; D unresolved. Germline V CDR1 and CDR2: MDHEN, SYDVKM. CDR3 size: 12 residues. V lost 3 bases, J lost 4 bases, and 6 bases lay in between. The CDR3 nucleotides read TGTGCCAGCAGTTTCGACCTCTATGGCTACACCTTC. It codes for CASSFDLYGYTF.

The gene calls are TRBV28 and TRBJ1-5; D gene unclear. The germline V gene encodes CDR1 MDHEN and CDR2 SYDVKM. Trimming cost V 3 bases and J 7 bases, with 13 bases left between them. CDR3 length equals 14 residues. This chain's CDR3 is CASSLSLRRQPQHF. The CDR3 region has the DNA TGTGCCAGCAGTTTGTCGCTCAGGCGGCAGCCCCAGCATTTT.

This clone was detected only once. V gene TRBV7-2 combines with J gene TRBJ2-7, with 8 bases that match TRBD2. V shed 5 bases and J 4 bases; nucleotides not matched to a gene: 7. The CDR3 runs to 14 residues. Germline CDR1 reads SGHTA; CDR2 reads FQGNSA. Written as DNA, the CDR3 is TGTGCCAGCAGCGCGGGGGGTAGGAGATACGAGCAGTACTTC. As protein: CASSAGGRRYEQYF.